What follows is one T cell receptor (beta chain) and its context. What it binds is unknown. Each sample had two DNA replicates, about 0.5 ug blood or roughly 1.6 ug tissue. Clones were read by immunoSEQ multiplex PCR, and TCRdb kept only the in-frame ones, dropping some. The table has about 5,100 clones, roughly 70% seen once. The sample comes from a study of early stage breast cancer tumors. Study summary: Most invasive tumors, about 80% of the 16, were ER+/PR+/HER2-. The ER+/PR+/HER2- tumors included roughly eight ductal and a handful of lobular carcinomas. Points from the study as a whole: Compared with adjacent normal breast tissue, tumors showed 2 to 3-fold greater T cell density and higher clonality.

The CDR3 has 14 residues. Trimming shortened V by 6 bases and J by 2 bases, and 13 bases separated the two germline ends. Germline-derived CDR1 and CDR2 are MNHNS and SASEGT. Material: breast tumor tissue. The rearrangement joins TRBV6-1 to TRBJ2-5; D may be TRBD2 (6 bases). The TCR originated in a person aged 55 to 75 with breast cancer. CDR3 protein: CASSYSGLQETQYF. CDR3 bases: TGTGCCAGCAGCTATAGCGGTTTACAAGAGACCCAGTACTTC.